Listed below are T cell receptor beta chains from one sample, sequenced in a study of post-analysis software for immune sequencing data. TCRdb re-called the PCR reads with MiXCR, one entry per CDR3 protein. Of about 760,000 distinct CDR3 sequences listed, roughly 27% were seen once; the top ten hold approximately 0.6%. Sample: blood. The source of these receptors is a girl between 5 and 17 years old with multiple sclerosis. The CDR3 runs from the conserved cysteine through the conserved F or W. Each record gives: CDR3 DNA, CDR3 protein, clone size, D gene, J gene, V gene. The D gene is left open where the match is weak. Size tells how often a clone was seen (once, few, many) or the class of an expanded clone, and some rows leave it out.

CDR3nt: TGTGCCAGCAGTTTATCCTCCCGACTCTCGGAAAACTACGAGCAGTACTTC
CDR3aa: CASSLSSRLSENYEQYF
abundance: few
d_gene: -
j_gene: TRBJ2-7
v_gene: TRBV28

CDR3nt: TGTGCCAGCAGATCCACCCGGACAGCCATGGGGACCCAGTACTTC
CDR3aa: CASRSTRTAMGTQYF
abundance: -
d_gene: -
j_gene: TRBJ2-5
v_gene: TRBV2

CDR3nt: TGTGCCAGCAGCTCAGTTGCTGATACCGGGACCTACTATGGCTACACCTTC
CDR3aa: CASSSVADTGTYYGYTF
abundance: -
d_gene: -
j_gene: TRBJ1-2
v_gene: TRBV7-9

CDR3nt: TGTGCCATCAGTGATCAGAGCACAGATACGCAGTATTTT
CDR3aa: CAISDQSTDTQYF
abundance: few
d_gene: -
j_gene: TRBJ2-3
v_gene: TRBV10-3

CDR3nt: TGTGCCAGCAGCCGCGGGGGACCCTACGAGACCCAGTACTTC
CDR3aa: CASSRGGPYETQYF
abundance: few
d_gene: TRBD2
j_gene: TRBJ2-5
v_gene: TRBV6-2/TRBV6-3

CDR3nt: TGTGCCAGCAGCTTAGTGGGGTTAGGGGGGAGGGCTTTCTTT
CDR3aa: CASSLVGLGGRAFF
abundance: -
d_gene: -
j_gene: TRBJ1-1
v_gene: TRBV7-2

CDR3nt: TGCAGTGCTTTACGACATGACAGGGAGGGCTACACCTTC
CDR3aa: CSALRHDREGYTF
abundance: few
d_gene: TRBD1
j_gene: TRBJ1-2
v_gene: TRBV20-1

CDR3nt: TGTGCCAGCAGCTACCACGGGGACGAGCAGTACTTC
CDR3aa: CASSYHGDEQYF
abundance: few
d_gene: -
j_gene: TRBJ2-7
v_gene: TRBV7-2

CDR3nt: TGCAGTGCTGATAGCGGGAGTCGGTTCTTC
CDR3aa: CSADSGSRFF
abundance: -
d_gene: TRBD2
j_gene: TRBJ2-1
v_gene: TRBV20-1

CDR3nt: TGCGCCAGCAGCCAAGTAGGCGCGGGAGACAGAGATACGCAGTATTTT
CDR3aa: CASSQVGAGDRDTQYF
abundance: few
d_gene: TRBD2
j_gene: TRBJ2-3
v_gene: TRBV4-3

CDR3nt: TGCAGCGGACAACTACTAGCGGGGGGCGCAGATACGCAGTATTTT
CDR3aa: CSGQLLAGGADTQYF
abundance: few
d_gene: TRBD2
j_gene: TRBJ2-3
v_gene: TRBV29-1

CDR3nt: TGTGCCAGCACAGGTTTTTGGGCCGGGGGAGATACGCAGTATTTT
CDR3aa: CASTGFWAGGDTQYF
abundance: -
d_gene: -
j_gene: TRBJ2-3
v_gene: TRBV2

CDR3nt: TGCGCCAGCAGCCAAAACCAGGGGGCTGGCGGCTACACCTTC
CDR3aa: CASSQNQGAGGYTF
abundance: few
d_gene: TRBD1
j_gene: TRBJ1-2
v_gene: TRBV4-3

CDR3nt: TGTGCCAGCAGTGATCGCCGGACCTTTCAAGAGACCCAGTACTTC
CDR3aa: CASSDRRTFQETQYF
abundance: -
d_gene: -
j_gene: TRBJ2-5
v_gene: TRBV25-1

CDR3nt: TGTGCCAGCAGCCCAGGGGTGGGAGGGCCAGAGGTTGGGGAGACCCAGTACTTC
CDR3aa: CASSPGVGGPEVGETQYF
abundance: -
d_gene: -
j_gene: TRBJ2-5
v_gene: TRBV7-2

CDR3nt: TGCAGCGTTCTCATCCAGGCTGGGGCCAACGTCCTGACTTTC
CDR3aa: CSVLIQAGANVLTF
abundance: -
d_gene: -
j_gene: TRBJ2-6
v_gene: TRBV29-1

CDR3nt: TGCAGTGCGCGGAGGGACACCGGGGAGCTGTTTTTT
CDR3aa: CSARRDTGELFF
abundance: -
d_gene: -
j_gene: TRBJ2-2
v_gene: TRBV20-1

CDR3nt: TGCAGTGCTAGAGACGTAATAGCGGACAGCACAGATACGCAGTATTTT
CDR3aa: CSARDVIADSTDTQYF
abundance: -
d_gene: -
j_gene: TRBJ2-3
v_gene: TRBV20-1